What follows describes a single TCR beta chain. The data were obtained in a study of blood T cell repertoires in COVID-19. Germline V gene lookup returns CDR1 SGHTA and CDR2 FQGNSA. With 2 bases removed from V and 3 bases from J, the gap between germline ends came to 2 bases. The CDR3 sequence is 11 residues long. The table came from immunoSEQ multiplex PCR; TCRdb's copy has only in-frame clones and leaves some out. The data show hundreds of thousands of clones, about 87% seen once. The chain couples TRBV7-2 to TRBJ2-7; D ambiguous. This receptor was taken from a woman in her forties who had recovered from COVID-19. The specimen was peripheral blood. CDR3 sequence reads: CASSLRYEQYF. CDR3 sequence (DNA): TGTGCCAGCAGCTTACGCTACGAGCAGTACTTC. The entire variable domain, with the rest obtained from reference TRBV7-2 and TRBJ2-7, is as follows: GAGVSQSPSNKVTEKGKDVELRCDPISGHTALYWYRQSLGQGLEFLIYFQGNSAPDKSGLPSDRFSAERTGGSVSTLTIQRTQQEDSAVYLCASSLRYEQYFGPGTRLTVT.